The clone carrying this T cell receptor beta chain has ten or more counts. Its specificity is not known. The sample originates from a study of regulatory T cells in long-lasting Graves disease. CDR3 regions were amplified by Arm-PCR using iRepertoire HTBI primers to build TCR beta libraries. In TCRdb, the multiplex PCR reads were re-called with MiXCR into one record per CDR3 protein. Of roughly 450,000 distinct CDR3 sequences detected, around 21% appear once; the ten largest clones hold 7% to 9.5%. Study results and limitations: New patients shared 1,000 or so public clonotypes, and persistent patients shared more, with under 3,500. Thyroid tissue went unexamined; only peripheral blood was analyzed. Segments TRBV28, TRBJ1-2 and TRBJ2-5 showed preferential usage in persistent disease.

This sample's time point: persistent/refractory GD, antithyroid drugs over 5 years with positive TRAb. From RNA extracted from PBMCs, the TCR library was made. Germline-derived CDR1 and CDR2 are MNHNS and SASEGT. V was trimmed by 10 bases and J by 1 base, leaving 16 bases between them. CDR3 length: 14 amino acids. This TCR came from a female donor with Graves disease. The J gene is TRBJ1-1, the V gene TRBV6-1; D is uncertain. Sample: peripheral blood mononuclear cells (PBMCs), taken when the disease was refractory, from a patient treated with antithyroid drugs. The CDR3 sequence is CATRYGFENTEAFF. CDR3 in DNA: TGTGCCACCCGGTATGGGTTCGAGAACACTGAAGCTTTCTTT.